Presented here are 15 T cell receptor beta chains from one specimen sequenced in a study of a mutant IDH1 vaccine in newly diagnosed glioma. Assay: immunoSEQ multiplex PCR; the TCRdb copy retains only in-frame clones and omits some. The sample yields some 130,000 clones, about 82% seen once. These TCRs are of unknown antigen specificity. The sample's time point: week 11, during vaccination. Topical imiquimod accompanied each vaccine dose, which consisted of 300 ug of mutant IDH1 20-mer peptide. The specimen comprised PBMCs, sampled from a glioma patient whose treatment included an IDH1 peptide vaccine. These TCRs come from a man aged 35 to 55 with glioma.

V and J are TRBV16 and TRBJ1-2; D is possibly TRBD1 (6 bases). Germline CDR1 and CDR2: KGHSY and FQNENV. The germline V and J ends were trimmed by 3 bases and 3 bases, with 14 bases remaining between them. The CDR3 runs 15 residues. The CDR3 DNA reads TGTGCCAGCAGCCAGGTGGGACGGACAGACTATGGCTACACCTTC. Protein sequence: CASSQVGRTDYGYTF.

The chain is built from TRBV5-4 and TRBJ2-1; D not certain. Deletions cut 0 bases from V and 3 bases from J, with 10 bases between. The CDR3 is 15 residues long. CDR1 SGHNT and CDR2 YYREEE come from the germline V gene (reference sequence). The DNA for the CDR3 is TGTGCCAGCAGCTTGGGCAGGTTGGGCTACAATGAGCAGTTCTTC. It yields the protein CASSLGRLGYNEQFF.

This chain joins TRBV7-9 and TRBJ2-3; 7 nucleotides line up with TRBD2. Germline V gene data show CDR1 as SEHNR and CDR2 as FQNEAQ (reference sequence). Trimming removed 4 bases from V and 7 bases from J; junction bases left unmatched: 20. CDR3 length: 18 residues. The CDR3 nucleotides read TGTGCCAGCAGCTCTACTACCGGGACTATCCTAGCGGCAAATACGCAGTATTTT. It is translated as CASSSTTGTILAANTQYF.

Regarding this clone: The sample contains more than one DNA sequence encoding this CDR3. This chain links TRBV27 with TRBJ1-4; D gene uncertain. This CDR3 is built from 14 residues. Trimming removed 0 bases from V and 3 bases from J, with 5 bases in between. Germline CDR1 is MNHEY and CDR2 is SMNVEV (reference sequence). The chain's CDR3 is CASSLSLANEKLFF. The DNA of the CDR3 is TGTGCCAGCAGTTTATCCCTTGCTAATGAAAAACTGTTTTTT.

The chain couples TRBV5-6 to TRBJ2-1; TRBD2 aligns across 9 bases. This CDR3 is built from 17 residues. Germline V gives CDR1 SGHDT, CDR2 YYEEEE. Unmatched junction bases numbered 11, after V lost 3 bases and J lost 4 bases. CDR3: CASSSRRSGGLYNEQFF. The CDR3 DNA reads TGTGCCAGCAGCTCTCGCCGTAGCGGGGGCTTATACAATGAGCAGTTCTTC.

The V gene is TRBV18, the J gene TRBJ1-2; no definite D call. V lost 6 bases to trimming and J lost 3 bases, with 23 bases between them. The CDR3 has 17 amino acids. Germline lookup yields CDR1 KGHSH and CDR2 LQKENI. The CDR3 here is CASSLRNLAISYYGYTF. CDR3 sequence (DNA): TGTGCCAGCTCGCTACGCAATCTAGCCATCTCTTACTATGGCTACACCTTC.

The chain joins TRBV6-5 to TRBJ2-1; 7 bases match TRBD2. This CDR3 comprises 10 residues. The V segment lost 8 bases and the J segment 9 bases; nucleotides outside the gene matches: 1. Germline CDR1 reads MNHEY; CDR2 reads SVGAGI. CDR3: CASGGGEQFF. CDR3 bases: TGTGCCAGCGGGGGGGGTGAGCAGTTCTTC.

The rearrangement uses TRBV28 and TRBJ2-7; D is ambiguous. Trimming pared 1 base from V and 3 bases from J, leaving 4 bases between. The length of the CDR3 is 12 residues. Germline loops: CDR1 MDHEN, CDR2 SYDVKM. CDR3 DNA sequence: TGTGCCAGCAGTTTATCACACTACGAGCAGTACTTC. Amino acid sequence: CASSLSHYEQYF.

Regarding this clone: Sequence at one end of the junction differs from germline and may be a read error. The chain couples TRBV6-5 to TRBJ1-4; 7 bases agree with TRBD1. Germline CDR1 and CDR2: MNHEY and SVGAGI. CDR3 length: 15 amino acids. The CDR3 loop reads CASSDSGGVNEKLFF. In DNA, the CDR3 is TGTGCCAGCAGTGACTCAGGGGGGGTAAATGAAAAACTGTTTTTT.

The chain carries TRBV27 and TRBJ2-7; 8 bases align to TRBD2. The CDR3 is 15 residues long. The V gene end was trimmed by 6 bases and the J gene end by 2 bases; junction bases not matched to a gene: 9. Per germline, CDR1 MNHEY and CDR2 SMNVEV (reference sequence). The CDR3 loop reads CASSYSGDFPYEQYF. Here the CDR3 DNA reads TGTGCCAGCAGCTATAGCGGGGACTTCCCCTACGAGCAGTACTTC.

This chain links TRBV7-2 with TRBJ2-1; TRBD1 matches 10 bases. The germline gives CDR1 SGHTA, CDR2 FQGNSA. CDR3 length: 16 amino acids. Trimming cost V 4 bases and J 3 bases; bases outside gene matches: 6. CDR3 DNA: TGTGCCAGCAGCTGGGGACAGGGGTCGTTCTACAATGAGCAGTTCTTC. It specifies CASSWGQGSFYNEQFF. Looking up the rest from reference TRBV7-2 and TRBJ2-1 gives the full variable domain: GAGVSQSPSNKVTEKGKDVELRCDPISGHTALYWYRQSLGQGLEFLIYFQGNSAPDKSGLPSDRFSAERTGGSVSTLTIQRTQQEDSAVYLCASSWGQGSFYNEQFFGPGTRLTVL.

V gene TRBV4-2 combines with J gene TRBJ1-5; no clear D gene. Germline CDR1 reads LGHNA; CDR2 reads YNFKEQ. This CDR3 is built from 15 residues. V was clipped by 1 base and J by 0 bases, with 7 bases between them. CDR3 nucleotides: TGTGCCAGCAGCCAAGGGCTGAATAGCAATCAGCCCCAGCATTTT. As protein: CASSQGLNSNQPQHF.

This clone was seen more than once but under ten times. The chain couples TRBV10-1 to TRBJ1-4; D gene ambiguous. V was trimmed by 4 bases and J by 5 bases, leaving 11 bases between them. Germline V gene sequence: CDR1 WNHNN, CDR2 SYGVQD (reference sequence). This CDR3 has 14 residues. CDR3: CASSAADSNEKLFF. The CDR3 DNA reads as TGCGCCAGCAGTGCAGCGGACTCCAATGAAAAACTGTTTTTT.

V is TRBV30 and J is TRBJ2-7; 8 bases are a match to TRBD2. The CDR3 length is 13 residues. Germline lookup yields CDR1 GTSNPN and CDR2 SVGIG (reference sequence). V was pared by 3 bases and J by 2 bases, with 3 bases of the junction left unmatched. DNA of the CDR3: TGTGCCTGGAGGGACGGGGGGGCCTACGAGCAGTACTTC. This sequence encodes CAWRDGGAYEQYF.

The V and J genes are TRBV4-2 and TRBJ2-5, with D unresolved. The CDR3 extends over 12 amino acids. V shed 0 bases and J shed 6 bases, with 5 bases lying between them. CDR1 is LGHNA and CDR2 is YNFKEQ in the germline V gene. The CDR3, as DNA: TGTGCCAGCAGCCAAGATTTAAAGACCCAGTACTTC. Translating it yields CASSQDLKTQYF.